This T cell receptor (beta chain) was recorded in a study of blood T cell repertoires in COVID-19. Study overall: Samples of COVID-19 (acute and convalescent) were obtained from the United States, Italy and Spain. PBMCs, B-cell-depleted T cells, or T cells provided the cDNA or gDNA that made up the material.

This clone showed up just a few times. Per the study methods: The authors estimated nucleated cell counts from reference gene primer amplification. Using immunoSEQ multiplex PCR, the repertoire was profiled, and TCRdb retains in-frame clones only, with some absent. The V and J calls and clone size were taken over from that table, and D and trimming were inferred from the DNA. Here the sample spans approximately 200,000 clones, 70% to 90% being singletons. The CDR3 is made up of 15 amino acids. Between the trimmed V and J ends, which lost 0 bases and 8 bases, there was a span of 14 bases. The germline V gene encodes CDR1 SGHRS and CDR2 YFSETQ.

This chain connects TRBV5-1 to TRBJ1-4; the D gene is possibly TRBD1 (5 bases). Sequences were obtained from peripheral blood. This TCR was recovered from an elderly woman with acute or convalescent COVID-19. CDR3 protein: CASSLGTGLGEKLFF. In DNA, the CDR3 is TGCGCCAGCAGCTTGGGTACAGGCCTGGGGGAAAAACTGTTTTTT.